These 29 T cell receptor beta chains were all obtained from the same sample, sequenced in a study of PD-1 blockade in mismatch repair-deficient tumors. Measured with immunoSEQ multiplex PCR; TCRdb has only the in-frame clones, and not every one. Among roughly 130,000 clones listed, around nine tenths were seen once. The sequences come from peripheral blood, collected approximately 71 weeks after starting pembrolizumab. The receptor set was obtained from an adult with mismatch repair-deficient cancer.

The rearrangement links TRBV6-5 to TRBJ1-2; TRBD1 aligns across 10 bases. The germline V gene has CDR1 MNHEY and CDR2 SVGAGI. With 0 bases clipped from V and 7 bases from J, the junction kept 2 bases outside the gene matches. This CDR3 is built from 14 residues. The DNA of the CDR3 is TGTGCCAGCAGTTACTCTGACAGGGGGCTTGGCTACACCTTC. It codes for CASSYSDRGLGYTF.

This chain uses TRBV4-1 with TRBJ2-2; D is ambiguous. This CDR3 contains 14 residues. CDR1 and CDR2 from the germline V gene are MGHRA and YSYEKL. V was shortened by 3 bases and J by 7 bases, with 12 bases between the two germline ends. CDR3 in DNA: TGCGCCAGCAGCCAGCCCGGGTTTAACGGGGAGCTGTTTTTT. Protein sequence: CASSQPGFNGELFF.

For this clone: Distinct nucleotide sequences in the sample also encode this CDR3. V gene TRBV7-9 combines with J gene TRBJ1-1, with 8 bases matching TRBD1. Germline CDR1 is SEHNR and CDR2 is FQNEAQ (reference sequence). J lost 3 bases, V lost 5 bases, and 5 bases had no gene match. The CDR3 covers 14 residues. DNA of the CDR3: TGTGCCAGCAGCCCCCGGACAGGGTACACTGAAGCTTTCTTT. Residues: CASSPRTGYTEAFF.

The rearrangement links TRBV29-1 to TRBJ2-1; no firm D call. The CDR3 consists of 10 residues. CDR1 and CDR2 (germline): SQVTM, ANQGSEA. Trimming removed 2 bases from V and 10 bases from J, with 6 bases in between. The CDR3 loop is CSVETEEQFF. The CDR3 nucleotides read TGCAGCGTTGAAACGGAAGAGCAGTTCTTC.

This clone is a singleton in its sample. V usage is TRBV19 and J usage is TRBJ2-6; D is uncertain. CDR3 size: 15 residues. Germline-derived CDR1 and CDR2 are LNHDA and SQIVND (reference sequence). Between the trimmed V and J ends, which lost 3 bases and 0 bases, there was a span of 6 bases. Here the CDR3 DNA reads TGTGCCAGTAGTATTGTTCTCTCTGGGGCCAACGTCCTGACTTTC. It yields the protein CASSIVLSGANVLTF.

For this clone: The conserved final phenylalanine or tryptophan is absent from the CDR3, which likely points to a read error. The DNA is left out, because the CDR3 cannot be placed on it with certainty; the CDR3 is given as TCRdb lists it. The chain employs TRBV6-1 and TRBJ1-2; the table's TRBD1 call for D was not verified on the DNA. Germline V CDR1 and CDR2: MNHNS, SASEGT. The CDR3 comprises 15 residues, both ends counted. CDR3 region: CASSEREGGPLEISP.

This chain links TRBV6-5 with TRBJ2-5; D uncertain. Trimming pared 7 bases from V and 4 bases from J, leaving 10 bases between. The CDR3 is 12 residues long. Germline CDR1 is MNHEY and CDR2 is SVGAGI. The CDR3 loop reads CASTDSLETQYF. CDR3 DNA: TGTGCCAGCACCGATTCTCTAGAGACCCAGTACTTC.

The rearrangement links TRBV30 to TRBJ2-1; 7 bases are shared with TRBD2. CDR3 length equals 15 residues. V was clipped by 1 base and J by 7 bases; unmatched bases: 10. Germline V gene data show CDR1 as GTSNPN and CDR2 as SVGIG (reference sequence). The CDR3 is CAWSDRSGIWNEQFF. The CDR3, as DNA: TGTGCCTGGAGTGACCGGAGCGGGATATGGAATGAGCAGTTCTTC.

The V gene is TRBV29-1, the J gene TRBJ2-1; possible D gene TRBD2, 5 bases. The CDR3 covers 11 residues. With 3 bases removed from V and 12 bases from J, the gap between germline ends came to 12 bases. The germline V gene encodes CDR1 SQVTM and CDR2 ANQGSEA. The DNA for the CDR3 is TGCAGCGTTGACGGTGAAGAGGGGCAGTTCTTC. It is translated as CSVDGEEGQFF.

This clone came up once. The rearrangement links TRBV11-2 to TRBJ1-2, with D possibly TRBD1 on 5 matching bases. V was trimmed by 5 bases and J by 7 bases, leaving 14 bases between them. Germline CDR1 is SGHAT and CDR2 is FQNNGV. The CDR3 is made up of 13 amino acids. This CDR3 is CASSRQKGAGYTF. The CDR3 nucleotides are TGTGCCAGCAGCCGACAAAAAGGGGCTGGCTACACCTTC.

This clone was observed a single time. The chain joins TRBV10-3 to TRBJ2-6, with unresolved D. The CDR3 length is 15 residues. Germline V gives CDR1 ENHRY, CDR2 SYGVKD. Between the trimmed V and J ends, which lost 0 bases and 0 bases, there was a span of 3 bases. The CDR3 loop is CAISESPSGANVLTF. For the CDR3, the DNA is TGTGCCATCAGTGAGTCGCCCTCTGGGGCCAACGTCCTGACTTTC.

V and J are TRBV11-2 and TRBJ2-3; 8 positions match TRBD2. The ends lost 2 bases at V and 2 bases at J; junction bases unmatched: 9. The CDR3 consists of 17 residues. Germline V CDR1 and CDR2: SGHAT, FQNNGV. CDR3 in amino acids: CASSLFLAGGLTDTQYF. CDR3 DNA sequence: TGTGCCAGCAGCTTATTTCTTGCGGGAGGCCTCACAGATACGCAGTATTTT.

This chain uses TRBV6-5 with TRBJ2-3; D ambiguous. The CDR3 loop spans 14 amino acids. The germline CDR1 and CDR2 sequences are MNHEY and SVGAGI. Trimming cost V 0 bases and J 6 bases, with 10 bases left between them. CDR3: CASSYSYPGDTQYF. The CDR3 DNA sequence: TGTGCCAGCAGTTACTCGTACCCCGGTGATACGCAGTATTTT.

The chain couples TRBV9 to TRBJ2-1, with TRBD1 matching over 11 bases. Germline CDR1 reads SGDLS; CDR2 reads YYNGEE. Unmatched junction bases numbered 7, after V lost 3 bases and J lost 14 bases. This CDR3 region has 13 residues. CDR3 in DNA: TGTGCCAGCAGCGCGGGGAGGACAGGGGGCAAGTTCTTC. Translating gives CASSAGRTGGKFF.

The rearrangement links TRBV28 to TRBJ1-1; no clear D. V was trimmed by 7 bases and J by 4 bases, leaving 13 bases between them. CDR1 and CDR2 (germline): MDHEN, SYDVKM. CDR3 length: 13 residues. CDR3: CASNFGWSTEAFF. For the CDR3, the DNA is TGTGCCAGCAACTTTGGGTGGAGCACTGAAGCTTTCTTT.

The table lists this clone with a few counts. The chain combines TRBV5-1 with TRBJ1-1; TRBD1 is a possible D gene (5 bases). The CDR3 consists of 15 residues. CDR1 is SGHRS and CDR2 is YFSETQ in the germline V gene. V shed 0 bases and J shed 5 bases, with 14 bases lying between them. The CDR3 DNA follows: TGCGCCAGCAGCTTGGAGGGGATACTCCCGACTGAAGCTTTCTTT. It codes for CASSLEGILPTEAFF.

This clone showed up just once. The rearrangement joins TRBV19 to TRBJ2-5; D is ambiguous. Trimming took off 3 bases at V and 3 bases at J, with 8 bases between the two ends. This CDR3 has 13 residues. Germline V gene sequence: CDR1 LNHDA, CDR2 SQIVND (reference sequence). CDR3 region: CASSIRQKETQYF. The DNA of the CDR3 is TGTGCCAGTAGTATCCGGCAGAAAGAGACCCAGTACTTC.

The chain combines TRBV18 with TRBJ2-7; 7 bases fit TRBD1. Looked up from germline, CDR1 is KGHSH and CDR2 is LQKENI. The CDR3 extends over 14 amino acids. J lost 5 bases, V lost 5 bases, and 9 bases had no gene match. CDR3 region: CASSVGQRNDEQYF. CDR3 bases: TGTGCCAGCTCAGTGGGACAGAGGAACGACGAGCAGTACTTC.

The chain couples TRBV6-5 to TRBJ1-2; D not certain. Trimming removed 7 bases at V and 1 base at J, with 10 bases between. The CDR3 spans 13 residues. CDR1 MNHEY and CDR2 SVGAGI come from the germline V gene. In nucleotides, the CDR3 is TGTGCCAGCACCATCGGGGTTAACTATGGCTACACCTTC. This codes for CASTIGVNYGYTF.

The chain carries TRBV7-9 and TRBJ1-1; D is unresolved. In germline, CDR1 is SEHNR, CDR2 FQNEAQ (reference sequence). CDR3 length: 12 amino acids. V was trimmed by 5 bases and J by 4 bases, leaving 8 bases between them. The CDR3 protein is CASSPRITEAFF. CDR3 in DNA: TGTGCCAGCAGCCCCCGAATCACTGAAGCTTTCTTT.

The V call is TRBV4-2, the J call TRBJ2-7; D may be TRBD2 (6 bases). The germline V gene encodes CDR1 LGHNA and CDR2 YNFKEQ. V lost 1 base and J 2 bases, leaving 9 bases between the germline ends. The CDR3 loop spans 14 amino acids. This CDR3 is CASSQGGGTYEQYF. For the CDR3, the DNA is TGTGCCAGCAGCCAAGGGGGCGGGACCTACGAGCAGTACTTC.

CDR3 sequence: CASSDVGLAGGQREQYF. The CDR3 nucleotides are TGCGCCAGCAGTGACGTGGGACTAGCGGGAGGACAACGCGAGCAGTACTTC. This sequence joins TRBV10-2 and TRBJ2-7; 15 bases align to TRBD2. V shed 3 bases and J 6 bases; nucleotides not matched to a gene: 9. The germline CDR1 and CDR2 sequences are WSHSY and SAAADI. The CDR3 runs to 17 residues.

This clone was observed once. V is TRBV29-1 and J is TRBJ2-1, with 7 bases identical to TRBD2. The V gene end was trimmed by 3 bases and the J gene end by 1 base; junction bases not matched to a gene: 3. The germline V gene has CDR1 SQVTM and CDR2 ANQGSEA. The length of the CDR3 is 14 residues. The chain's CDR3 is CSVEGGGSYNEQFF. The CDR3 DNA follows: TGCAGCGTTGAGGGGGGGGGATCCTACAATGAGCAGTTCTTC.

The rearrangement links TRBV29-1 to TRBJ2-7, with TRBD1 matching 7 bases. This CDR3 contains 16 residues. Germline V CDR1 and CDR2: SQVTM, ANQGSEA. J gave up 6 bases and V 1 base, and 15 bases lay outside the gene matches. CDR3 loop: CSVEVPRTGGISEQYF. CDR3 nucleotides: TGCAGCGTTGAAGTCCCTCGGACAGGAGGAATAAGCGAGCAGTACTTC.

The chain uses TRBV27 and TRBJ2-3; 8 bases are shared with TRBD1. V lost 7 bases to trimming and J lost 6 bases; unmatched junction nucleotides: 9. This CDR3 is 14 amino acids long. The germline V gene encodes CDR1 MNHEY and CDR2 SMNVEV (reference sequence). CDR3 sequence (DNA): TGTGCCAGCACCGCGGACAGGGCTGACGATACGCAGTATTTT. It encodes CASTADRADDTQYF.

DNA of the CDR3: TGTGCCAGCAGCCGCCGGGAGGCCCTATACAATGAGCAGTTCTTC. It is translated as CASSRREALYNEQFF. This chain links TRBV11-2 with TRBJ2-1, with 7 bases lining up with TRBD2. V lost 5 bases to trimming and J lost 4 bases; unmatched junction nucleotides: 8. CDR1 is SGHAT and CDR2 is FQNNGV in the germline V gene. There are 15 residues in the CDR3. The full variable domain, with the rest looked up from reference TRBV11-2 and TRBJ2-1, is EAGVAQSPRYKIIEKRQSVAFWCNPISGHATLYWYQQILGQGPKLLIQFQNNGVVDDSQLPKDRFSAERLKGVDSTLKIQPAKLEDSAVYLCASSRREALYNEQFFGPGTRLTVL.

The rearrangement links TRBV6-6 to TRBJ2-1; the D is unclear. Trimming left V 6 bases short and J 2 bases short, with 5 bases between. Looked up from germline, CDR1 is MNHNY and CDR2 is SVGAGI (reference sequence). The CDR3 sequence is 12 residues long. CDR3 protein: CASRNPYNEQFF. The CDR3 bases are TGTGCCAGCAGGAACCCCTACAATGAGCAGTTCTTC.

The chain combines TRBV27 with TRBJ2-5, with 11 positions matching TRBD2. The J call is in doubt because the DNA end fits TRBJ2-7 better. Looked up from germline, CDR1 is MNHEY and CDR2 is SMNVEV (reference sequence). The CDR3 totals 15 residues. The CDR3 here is CASSRGTSGSYEQYF. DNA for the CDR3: TGTGCCAGCAGCCGCGGGACTAGCGGATCCTACGAGCAGTACTTC.

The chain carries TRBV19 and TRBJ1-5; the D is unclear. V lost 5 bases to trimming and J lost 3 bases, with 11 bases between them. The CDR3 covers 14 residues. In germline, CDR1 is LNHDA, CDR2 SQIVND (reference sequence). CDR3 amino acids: CASSDLGDNQPQHF. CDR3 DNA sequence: TGTGCCAGTAGTGATTTGGGAGACAATCAGCCCCAGCATTTT.